The clone carrying this TCR beta chain was observed at least ten times. MiXCR, run by TCRdb on the 5' RACE reads, gives a single entry per CDR3 protein. The repertoire holds approximately 230,000 distinct CDR3 sequences, with 6.5% as singletons. V shed 5 bases, J shed 0 bases, and the junction held 6 bases outside the gene matches. Germline CDR1 is PRHDT and CDR2 is FYEKMQ (reference sequence). The CDR3 is made up of 16 amino acids. This entry is derived from a study of identical twins. These data also formed part of another study, on T cells expressing NK-cell markers. This second report adds: In the group of eight sequenced donors, seven were HCMV-seropositive and one was seronegative.

The material sequenced was CD8+ T cells sorted from blood. This TCR was recovered from a young woman in good health. This chain connects TRBV13 to TRBJ2-5, with TRBD2 matching 10 bases. CDR3 nucleotides: TGTGCCAGCAGCCGCCTAGCGGGAGCGTACCAAGAGACCCAGTACTTC. As protein: CASSRLAGAYQETQYF.